Below, 12 T cell receptor beta chains from the same sample are listed, as sequenced in a study of blood T cell repertoires in COVID-19. Assay used: immunoSEQ multiplex PCR; TCRdb lists only in-frame clones, some missing. The repertoire includes around 100,000 clones, roughly 86% of them detected once, and 4.5% sits in the top ten. Sequences were obtained from peripheral blood. Every receptor here comes from a man aged 35-49 years with acute or convalescent COVID-19.

V gene TRBV9 combines with J gene TRBJ2-1; D possibly corresponds to TRBD1 (6 bases). Germline V gene data show CDR1 as SGDLS and CDR2 as YYNGEE. This CDR3 has 16 residues. V lost 3 bases and J lost 8, with 21 bases in between. The CDR3 DNA follows: TGTGCCAGCAGCGCTAGAGGAGACAGGATGGGCGATGAGCAGTTCTTC. It codes for CASSARGDRMGDEQFF.

The V gene is TRBV19, the J gene TRBJ1-5; TRBD1 aligns across 7 bases. This CDR3 has 17 amino acids. V shed 4 bases, J shed 3 bases, and the junction held 12 bases outside the gene matches. The germline gives CDR1 LNHDA, CDR2 SQIVND (reference sequence). In nucleotides, the CDR3 is TGTGCCAGTAGTACACGAATGACAGGGAACGACAATCAGCCCCAGCATTTT. Protein: CASSTRMTGNDNQPQHF.

The rearrangement uses TRBV15 and TRBJ1-2; TRBD1 matches at 9 bases. The CDR3 is made up of 13 amino acids. Germline V gene sequence: CDR1 LNHNV, CDR2 YYDKDF (reference sequence). J lost 7 bases, V lost 4 bases, and 4 bases had no gene match. CDR3 coding DNA: TGTGCCACCAGCACGACAGGGGGTGGTGGCTACACCTTC. Translating gives CATSTTGGGGYTF.

Regarding this clone: The sample has other DNA sequences that encode this CDR3 too. The gene calls are TRBV7-8 and TRBJ2-1; TRBD2 matches at 7 bases. There are 17 residues in the CDR3. The V segment lost 2 bases and the J segment 0 bases; nucleotides outside the gene matches: 7. Germline V gives CDR1 SGHVS, CDR2 FQNEAQ. The CDR3 loop reads CASSLRPSGSSYNEQFF. The CDR3, as DNA: TGTGCCAGCAGCTTACGACCTAGCGGAAGCTCCTACAATGAGCAGTTCTTC.

V is TRBV19 and J is TRBJ2-3; 9 nucleotides agree with TRBD1. The germline V gene has CDR1 LNHDA and CDR2 SQIVND (reference sequence). This CDR3 has 14 amino acids. V trimming: 6 bases; J trimming: 4 bases; junction bases outside the gene matches: 5. The CDR3 DNA reads as TGTGCCAGTAGCAAGGGACAGGGTCCAGATACGCAGTATTTT. Its translation is CASSKGQGPDTQYF.

The J gene is TRBJ1-4, the V gene TRBV30; the D gene is possibly TRBD1 (6 bases). Trimming removed 4 bases from V and 8 bases from J, with 14 bases in between. This CDR3 is built from 13 residues. CDR1 and CDR2 (germline): GTSNPN, SVGIG (reference sequence). CDR3 in amino acids: CAWTGEPGEKLFF. DNA for the CDR3: TGTGCCTGGACAGGGGAGCCAGGAGAAAAACTGTTTTTT.

The chain links TRBV30 to TRBJ2-5; 9 bases match TRBD1. The CDR3 contains 13 residues. CDR1 and CDR2 from the germline V gene are GTSNPN and SVGIG (reference sequence). V lost 5 bases and J lost 4; bases outside the gene matches: 5. CDR3 DNA sequence: TGTGCCTGGGAAACGACAGGGGGAGAGACCCAGTACTTC. It yields the protein CAWETTGGETQYF.

This sequence joins TRBV19 and TRBJ2-7; D is unclear. Deletions cut 4 bases from V and 2 bases from J, with 9 bases between. CDR1 and CDR2 from the germline V gene are LNHDA and SQIVND (reference sequence). The CDR3 contains 13 residues. CDR3 bases: TGTGCCAGTAGTAAGGCAGGTACCTACGAGCAGTACTTC. Residues: CASSKAGTYEQYF.

This sequence joins TRBV7-3 and TRBJ2-1, with 11 bases that match TRBD2. This CDR3 is 16 amino acids long. Unmatched junction bases numbered 9, after V lost 5 bases and J lost 6 bases. The germline CDR1 and CDR2 sequences are SGHTA and FQGTGA. The CDR3 DNA reads as TGTGCCAGCAGCCCTATAGCGGGGGGGCCGTCCAATGAGCAGTTCTTC. This sequence encodes CASSPIAGGPSNEQFF. Variable domain in full (rest from reference TRBV7-3 and TRBJ2-1): GAGVSQTPSNKVTEKGKYVELRCDPISGHTALYWYRQSLGQGPEFLIYFQGTGAADDSGLPNDRFFAVRPEGSVSTLKIQRTERGDSAVYLCASSPIAGGPSNEQFFGPGTRLTVL.

The J gene is TRBJ2-1, the V gene TRBV6-1, with D possibly matching TRBD1 (6 bases). The V and J ends lost 4 bases and 0 bases respectively, with 16 bases between them. There are 17 residues in the CDR3. Germline lookup yields CDR1 MNHNS and CDR2 SASEGT. DNA of the CDR3: TGTGCCAGCAGTGCTTCCCTACAGGGATCCTCCTACAATGAGCAGTTCTTC. It translates to CASSASLQGSSYNEQFF.

The V gene is TRBV7-9, the J gene TRBJ1-3; TRBD1 matches 8 bases. The CDR3 extends over 15 amino acids. After removal of 4 bases from V and 2 bases from J, the junction contained 4 bases not matched to a gene. The germline V gene has CDR1 SEHNR and CDR2 FQNEAQ (reference sequence). The CDR3 is CASSSDRVTGNTIYF. The CDR3 DNA reads TGTGCCAGCAGCTCGGACAGGGTCACTGGAAACACCATATATTTT.

The genes are TRBV19 and TRBJ2-4; a weak D match, TRBD1 (5 bases). V lost 6 bases and J 1 base, leaving 10 bases between the germline ends. In germline, CDR1 is LNHDA, CDR2 SQIVND (reference sequence). This CDR3 spans 14 amino acids. CDR3 sequence (DNA): TGTGCCAGTAGAGGGGTTAGGGCCAAAAACATTCAGTACTTC. This encodes CASRGVRAKNIQYF.